The 22 T cell receptor beta chains presented below share a single source sample, sequenced in a study of beta chain features in type 1 diabetes. Expressed TCRB transcripts got sequenced, as all isolated RNA was reverse transcribed. Clones were sequenced by immunoSEQ multiplex PCR, and TCRdb holds only the in-frame ones, with some missing. Altogether tens of thousands of clones are present, 25% to 35% being singletons, with the ten largest covering about 0.42%. The specimen was stem cell memory CD4+ T cells from blood. These receptors all come from a young woman in good health.

The chain combines TRBV10-3 with TRBJ1-2, with TRBD1 matching 7 bases. Germline lookup yields CDR1 ENHRY and CDR2 SYGVKD. V shed 5 bases, J shed 8 bases, and the junction held 8 bases outside the gene matches. This CDR3 is 13 amino acids long. CDR3 sequence: CAISSSQGRGYTF. DNA for the CDR3: TGTGCCATCAGTTCATCACAGGGGCGGGGCTACACCTTC.

The chain recombines TRBV9 with TRBJ2-2; D might be TRBD1 (5 bases). V lost 0 bases and J 5 bases, leaving 14 bases between the germline ends. Germline assignment: CDR1 SGDLS and CDR2 YYNGEE. The CDR3 sequence is 16 residues long. CDR3 DNA: TGTGCCAGCAGCGTAGAGGGCAGGGCCTGGACCGGGGAGCTGTTTTTT. Translation: CASSVEGRAWTGELFF.

This clone was counted only a few times. V is TRBV30 and J is TRBJ1-4; weak D call: TRBD1 (6 bases). Germline CDR1 reads GTSNPN; CDR2 reads SVGIG (reference sequence). Deletions cut 4 bases from V and 6 bases from J, with 12 bases between. The CDR3 is 13 residues long. The CDR3 sequence is CAWKWDNDEKLFF. The CDR3 DNA follows: TGTGCCTGGAAATGGGACAACGATGAAAAACTGTTTTTT.

The chain links TRBV14 to TRBJ2-1; TRBD1 matches at 9 bases. The ends lost 0 bases at V and 4 bases at J; junction bases unmatched: 7. Germline loops: CDR1 SGHDN, CDR2 FVKESK. CDR3 length equals 17 residues. CDR3 sequence: CASSQDWGQGGYNEQFF. Written as DNA, the CDR3 is TGTGCCAGCAGCCAAGACTGGGGACAGGGCGGGTACAATGAGCAGTTCTTC. The whole variable domain, remainder taken from reference TRBV14 and TRBJ2-1, is EAGVTQFPSHSVIEKGQTVTLRCDPISGHDNLYWYRRVMGKEIKFLLHFVKESKQDESGMPNNRFLAERTGGTYSTLKVQPAELEDSGVYFCASSQDWGQGGYNEQFFGPGTRLTVL.

This clone came up once. V and J are TRBV5-1 and TRBJ1-2; a weak D match, TRBD1 (5 bases). The CDR3 is made up of 16 amino acids. Trimming cost V 1 base and J 8 bases, with 21 bases left between them. Germline V CDR1 and CDR2: SGHRS, YFSETQ. CDR3 DNA: TGCGCCAGCAGCTTGAATGACGCTGCCGGGGGGAACGGCTACACCTTC. Translated: CASSLNDAAGGNGYTF.

This clone turned up a few times. The chain combines TRBV19 with TRBJ1-2; D is possibly TRBD1 (5 bases). The V and J ends lost 5 bases and 4 bases respectively, with 17 bases between them. This CDR3 has 15 amino acids. Germline CDR1 is LNHDA and CDR2 is SQIVND (reference sequence). The CDR3 DNA sequence: TGTGCCAGTAGTTTTCCTCAGGGTTTTGGCTATGGCTACACCTTC. This translates into CASSFPQGFGYGYTF.

The chain carries TRBV7-9 and TRBJ1-2, with D maybe TRBD1 (6 bases). CDR3 length equals 13 residues. V shed 2 bases and J shed 6 bases, with 10 bases lying between them. CDR1 SEHNR and CDR2 FQNEAQ come from the germline V gene (reference sequence). For the CDR3, the DNA is TGTGCCAGCAGCTTAACCCCAGGGGATGGCTACACCTTC. This codes for CASSLTPGDGYTF.

There are a few counts of this clone. The chain couples TRBV9 to TRBJ2-1; TRBD2 matches at 8 bases. Germline V gives CDR1 SGDLS, CDR2 YYNGEE. Germline trimming cut 1 base from V and 8 bases from J; bases unmatched to any gene: 8. This CDR3 is 15 amino acids long. The CDR3 is CASSVLSGSADEQFF. DNA for the CDR3: TGTGCCAGCAGCGTATTGAGCGGGAGTGCGGATGAGCAGTTCTTC.

This chain joins TRBV25-1 and TRBJ1-2; 10 bases match TRBD1. Germline V gene lookup returns CDR1 MGHDK and CDR2 SYGVNS. The CDR3 consists of 13 residues. Germline trimming cut 5 bases from V and 5 bases from J; bases unmatched to any gene: 2. CDR3 bases: TGTGCCAGCAGTTGGACAGGGGGGTATGGCTACACCTTC. Translation gives CASSWTGGYGYTF.

This chain connects TRBV10-3 to TRBJ2-7; D not certain. Trimming removed 5 bases at V and 3 bases at J, with 8 bases between. This CDR3 is 12 amino acids long. Germline CDR1 and CDR2: ENHRY and SYGVKD. The CDR3 DNA sequence: TGTGCCATCAGTCCTTCGAGCTACGAGCAGTACTTC. This gives the protein CAISPSSYEQYF.

The chain employs TRBV2 and TRBJ1-1; unclear D gene. Trimming cost V 4 bases and J 8 bases, with 8 bases left between them. Germline V gene lookup returns CDR1 SNHLY and CDR2 FYNNEI. This CDR3 comprises 11 residues. CDR3 in amino acids: CASSVLTEAFF. CDR3 DNA sequence: TGTGCCAGCAGTGTACTGACAGAAGCTTTCTTT.

The rearrangement uses TRBV6-1 and TRBJ2-7, with TRBD1 identical over 7 bases. CDR1 and CDR2 from the germline V gene are MNHNS and SASEGT. CDR3 length: 13 amino acids. The J segment lost 6 bases and the V segment lost 1 base, leaving 3 bases of the junction unmatched. CDR3 in amino acids: CASSEEGASEQYF. The CDR3 nucleotides read TGTGCCAGCAGTGAAGAGGGGGCCTCCGAGCAGTACTTC.

This clone was observed a handful of times. The J gene is TRBJ1-2, the V gene TRBV7-2; 9 bases align to TRBD1. The J segment lost 9 bases and the V segment lost 5 bases, leaving 4 bases of the junction unmatched. The CDR3 is 12 residues long. The germline V gene has CDR1 SGHTA and CDR2 FQGNSA. The CDR3 is CASSDRGMSYTF. CDR3 nucleotide sequence: TGTGCCAGCAGCGACAGGGGGATGAGCTACACCTTC.

This rearrangement joins TRBV6-1 to TRBJ1-2, with 7 bases matching TRBD1. The V and J ends lost 6 bases and 8 bases, in that order; junction bases with no gene match: 6. This CDR3 contains 12 residues. The germline V gene has CDR1 MNHNS and CDR2 SASEGT. In DNA form, the CDR3 reads TGTGCCAGCAGACTGGGACAGAGGGGCTACACCTTC. The encoded protein is CASRLGQRGYTF.

This rearrangement joins TRBV11-2 to TRBJ2-5, with D unclear. The CDR3 length is 14 residues. The germline V gene has CDR1 SGHAT and CDR2 FQNNGV. Trimming took 4 bases from V and 5 from J, leaving 14 bases between them. The CDR3 spells CASSSPSGWETQYF. Written as DNA, the CDR3 is TGTGCCAGCAGCTCCCCCTCCGGGTGGGAGACCCAGTACTTC.

CDR3 region: CASSLVSGGSGANVLTF. The CDR3 DNA follows: TGTGCCAGCAGCTTAGTAAGCGGGGGCTCTGGGGCCAACGTCCTGACTTTC. This chain joins TRBV7-2 and TRBJ2-6; 8 bases fit TRBD2. The CDR3 spans 17 residues. The junction had 2 bases not matched to a gene; V was cut back by 1 base and J by 0 bases. Germline CDR1 is SGHTA and CDR2 is FQGNSA.

The chain couples TRBV7-8 to TRBJ2-7; TRBD2 might be the D (6 bases). CDR1 is SGHVS and CDR2 is FQNEAQ in the germline V gene. The CDR3 totals 14 residues. With 0 bases removed from V and 5 bases from J, the gap between germline ends came to 11 bases. CDR3 region: CASSLARGSNEQYF. The CDR3 region has the DNA TGTGCCAGCAGCTTAGCGCGGGGCTCTAACGAGCAGTACTTC.

The rearrangement uses TRBV7-9 and TRBJ2-7; 7 bases agree with TRBD1. Germline V gene sequence: CDR1 SEHNR, CDR2 FQNEAQ (reference sequence). Trimming at V came to 4 bases and at J to 3 bases, leaving 6 bases not matched to a gene. The CDR3 has 14 residues. Written as DNA, the CDR3 is TGTGCCAGCAGCTCCGGACAGGCCTTCTACGAGCAGTACTTC. Amino acids: CASSSGQAFYEQYF.

The CDR3 DNA is TGTGCCAGTAGTGACTTGGACAGGGGGCTCTTTGGCTACACCTTC. Protein product: CASSDLDRGLFGYTF. This chain joins TRBV19 and TRBJ1-2; 11 positions match TRBD1. The CDR3 is 15 amino acids. V was pared by 5 bases and J by 7 bases, with 9 bases of the junction left unmatched. CDR1 and CDR2 (germline): LNHDA, SQIVND (reference sequence).

V usage is TRBV7-9 and J usage is TRBJ1-2, with no clear D. The CDR3 extends over 16 amino acids. V lost 3 bases and J lost 4, with 18 bases in between. The V gene's germline CDR1 is SEHNR and CDR2 FQNEAQ (reference sequence). CDR3 coding DNA: TGTGCCAGCAGCTTGGCGGTATCTTCGGAATCCTATGGCTACACCTTC. The encoded protein is CASSLAVSSESYGYTF.

This clone was detected a few times. The J gene is TRBJ2-1, the V gene TRBV30; 11 bases are a match to TRBD2. Trimming took 3 bases from V and 7 from J; bases not matched to a gene: 8. From germline, CDR1 is GTSNPN and CDR2 SVGIG (reference sequence). There are 15 residues in the CDR3. CDR3 protein: CAWSGLAGGLNEQFF. The CDR3 DNA reads TGTGCCTGGAGCGGCCTAGCGGGAGGCCTAAATGAGCAGTTCTTC.

This clone was detected ten times or more. Other DNA sequences of this sample code for an identical CDR3. The CDR3 DNA sequence: TGTGCCAGCAGCCCACAGGGGAACACTGAAGCTTTCTTT. It translates to CASSPQGNTEAFF. The chain links TRBV7-3 to TRBJ1-1; TRBD1 is a possible D gene (6 bases). From germline, CDR1 is SGHTA and CDR2 FQGTGA. The CDR3 covers 13 residues. V lost 5 bases and J lost 1, with 8 bases in between.